The 21 T cell receptor beta chains below were found in one sample sequenced in a study of cytomegalovirus exposure and HLA in healthy donors. Researchers ran the PCR with 60 Vbeta and 13 Jbeta primers. TCRdb's copy holds only in-frame clones and misses some; the assay was immunoSEQ multiplex PCR. The data include 95,000 to 150,000 clones; the top ten clones carry roughly 2%. Specimen: PBMCs. The receptors come from a man in his forties in good health and CMV-seronegative.

V is TRBV6-1 and J is TRBJ1-2; D might be TRBD1 (5 bases). Germline CDR1 and CDR2: MNHNS and SASEGT. With 6 bases removed from V and 3 bases from J, the gap between germline ends came to 14 bases. The CDR3 totals 14 residues. The CDR3 protein is CASRRWGEDYGYTF. The CDR3 DNA follows: TGTGCCAGCAGGCGCTGGGGGGAAGACTATGGCTACACCTTC.

The chain uses TRBV25-1 and TRBJ1-5; the D gene is possibly TRBD1 (5 bases). This CDR3 contains 14 residues. Trimming removed 3 bases at V and 3 bases at J, with 9 bases between. Germline CDR1 reads MGHDK; CDR2 reads SYGVNS. This CDR3 reads CASSEQGFNQPQHF. Written as DNA, the CDR3 is TGTGCCAGCAGTGAGCAGGGCTTCAATCAGCCCCAGCATTTT.

The chain employs TRBV7-9 and TRBJ1-2; 7 nucleotides match TRBD1. Germline V gives CDR1 SEHNR, CDR2 FQNEAQ (reference sequence). This CDR3 spans 15 amino acids. The V and J ends lost 3 bases and 6 bases, in that order; junction bases with no gene match: 10. CDR3 in amino acids: CASSFGTAQGDGYTF. Here the CDR3 DNA reads TGTGCCAGCAGCTTCGGGACGGCCCAGGGGGATGGCTACACCTTC.

The chain has TRBV27 and TRBJ1-1, with 8 bases matching TRBD1. The V segment lost 6 bases and the J segment 7 bases; nucleotides outside the gene matches: 10. CDR3 length equals 14 residues. Germline V gene lookup returns CDR1 MNHEY and CDR2 SMNVEV (reference sequence). CDR3 protein: CASSPWQGAFEAFF. The DNA for the CDR3 is TGTGCCAGCAGCCCCTGGCAGGGGGCTTTTGAAGCTTTCTTT.

Turning to this clone: Other nucleotide sequences in the sample specify the same CDR3. CDR3 in amino acids: CASSIDRGPYEQYF. DNA of the CDR3: TGTGCCAGTAGTATAGACAGGGGTCCGTACGAGCAGTACTTC. The V and J genes are TRBV19 and TRBJ2-7, with a possible D match to TRBD1 (6 bases). This CDR3 region has 14 residues. The V end lost 0 bases, the J end lost 4 bases, and 10 bases lay between the germline ends. Germline-derived CDR1 and CDR2 are LNHDA and SQIVND (reference sequence).

The V call is TRBV30, the J call TRBJ1-1; no reliable D call. Germline V lookup: CDR1 GTSNPN, CDR2 SVGIG (reference sequence). This CDR3 is built from 14 residues. V was clipped by 4 bases and J by 0 bases, with 12 bases between them. The CDR3 coding sequence is TGTGCCTGGAACCCGGCGAGGGTGAACACTGAAGCTTTCTTT. Amino acids: CAWNPARVNTEAFF.

The chain couples TRBV6-1 to TRBJ2-1, with D perhaps TRBD1 (6 bases). The CDR3 consists of 14 residues. Trimming shortened V by 7 bases and J by 3 bases, and 13 bases separated the two germline ends. In germline, CDR1 is MNHNS, CDR2 SASEGT. The CDR3 DNA reads as TGTGCCAGCACTCGACAGGAACACTACAATGAGCAGTTCTTC. Its protein product is CASTRQEHYNEQFF.

The chain links TRBV5-1 to TRBJ2-1; TRBD2 matches 11 bases. From germline, CDR1 is SGHRS and CDR2 YFSETQ. CDR3 length equals 14 residues. Trimming cost V 6 bases and J 8 bases; bases outside gene matches: 7. The CDR3 protein is CASNPGLAVDEQFF. CDR3 coding DNA: TGCGCCAGCAACCCGGGACTAGCGGTGGATGAGCAGTTCTTC.

The CDR3 DNA follows: TGTGCCAGCAGAACACGTACAGGGAATGAATATAGCAATCAGCCCCAGCATTTT. Translated: CASRTRTGNEYSNQPQHF. The chain is built from TRBV2 and TRBJ1-5; tentatively, D is TRBD1 (6 bases). Trimming left V 6 bases short and J 0 bases short, with 21 bases between. This CDR3 is 18 amino acids long. Germline values: CDR1 SNHLY, CDR2 FYNNEI.

The chain joins TRBV11-1 to TRBJ2-7, with D perhaps matching TRBD1 (5 bases). This CDR3 contains 16 residues. Germline V gene lookup returns CDR1 SGHAT and CDR2 FQDESV (reference sequence). The V gene lost 1 base and the J gene lost 5 bases, with 18 bases spanning the gap. CDR3 nucleotides: TGTGCCAGCAGCTTAGAGCCGAGCCAGGGTGGGCACGAGCAGTACTTC. Translation: CASSLEPSQGGHEQYF.

The gene calls are TRBV6-1 and TRBJ2-3; TRBD2 might be the D (6 bases). Trimming stripped 1 base from V and 4 bases from J, with 12 bases between. Germline V gene lookup returns CDR1 MNHNS and CDR2 SASEGT. The CDR3 runs 15 residues. The DNA for the CDR3 is TGTGCCAGCAGTGAAGGGGAGGAGGGGCCAGATACGCAGTATTTT. Amino acid sequence: CASSEGEEGPDTQYF.

The genes are TRBV14 and TRBJ2-1; D possibly corresponds to TRBD2 (6 bases). Germline CDR1 and CDR2: SGHDN and FVKESK. The CDR3 spans 14 residues. V was trimmed by 3 bases and J by 8 bases, leaving 14 bases between them. CDR3 sequence reads: CASSQGGLEDEQFF. DNA for the CDR3: TGTGCCAGCAGCCAGGGGGGTCTCGAAGATGAGCAGTTCTTC.

The chain's CDR3 is CAWSGTSGLYNEQFF. In DNA, the CDR3 is TGTGCCTGGAGTGGTACTAGCGGGCTCTACAATGAGCAGTTCTTC. This chain uses TRBV30 with TRBJ2-1, with 9 positions matching TRBD2. V was clipped by 1 base and J by 3 bases; unmatched bases: 4. There are 15 residues in the CDR3. CDR1 GTSNPN and CDR2 SVGIG come from the germline V gene (reference sequence).

The rearrangement uses TRBV12-1 and TRBJ1-1. TRBV12-1 is deemed a pseudogene. This CDR3 is built from 12 residues. The CDR3, as DNA: TGTGCCAGCAGCTTTCGGGGAGGTGAAGCTTTCTTT. This encodes CASSFRGGEAFF.

The chain carries TRBV25-1 and TRBJ1-1; D is ambiguous. The CDR3 spans 13 residues. Looked up from germline, CDR1 is MGHDK and CDR2 is SYGVNS. Trimming removed 6 bases at V and 2 bases at J, with 10 bases between. The CDR3 nucleotides are TGTGCCAGCAGGGCTCGTATAAACACTGAAGCTTTCTTT. Translation: CASRARINTEAFF.

The chain employs TRBV25-1 and TRBJ2-1; 10 bases are a match to TRBD2. This CDR3 is 18 amino acids long. Germline CDR1 reads MGHDK; CDR2 reads SYGVNS. V shed 6 bases and J 0 bases; nucleotides not matched to a gene: 11. CDR3 nucleotide sequence: TGTGCCAGCAGGGGACTAGCGTCTCCATCGAGCTCCTACAATGAGCAGTTCTTC. Translated: CASRGLASPSSSYNEQFF. Drawing the rest from reference TRBV25-1 and TRBJ2-1, the complete variable domain is EADIYQTPRYLVIGTGKKITLECSQTMGHDKMYWYQQDPGMELHLIHYSYGVNSTEKGDLSSESTVSRIRTEHFPLTLESARPSHTSQYLCASRGLASPSSSYNEQFFGPGTRLTVL.

The V gene is TRBV27, the J gene TRBJ2-7, with a tentative D call TRBD2 (5 bases). Germline V gene lookup returns CDR1 MNHEY and CDR2 SMNVEV (reference sequence). Trimming cost V 6 bases and J 4 bases, with 19 bases left between them. The CDR3 sequence is 15 residues long. Here the CDR3 reads CASSSPTAGEYEQYF. CDR3 DNA: TGTGCCAGCAGCAGTCCGACGGCCGGGGAATACGAGCAGTACTTC.

V is TRBV29-1 and J is TRBJ1-3; 7 bases are shared with TRBD1. V lost 4 bases and J lost 4; bases outside the gene matches: 7. The CDR3 runs to 14 residues. The V gene's germline CDR1 is SQVTM and CDR2 ANQGSEA. The CDR3 nucleotides are TGCAGCGTTGTAAATACAGGGGAAGGAAACACCATATATTTT. This sequence encodes CSVVNTGEGNTIYF. Drawing the rest from reference TRBV29-1 and TRBJ1-3, the complete variable domain is SAVISQKPSRDICQRGTSLTIQCQVDSQVTMMFWYRQQPGQSLTLIATANQGSEATYESGFVIDKFPISRPNLTFSTLTVSNMSPEDSSIYLCSVVNTGEGNTIYFGEGSWLTVV.

As DNA, the CDR3 is TGCGCCAGCGGGATCTCATCAGGGAAGGTCAACGAGCAGTACTTC. It translates to CASGISSGKVNEQYF. The chain recombines TRBV23-1 with TRBJ2-7; D possibly corresponds to TRBD1 (5 bases). TRBV23-1 qualifies as an ORF whose function is uncertain. V was shortened by 8 bases and J by 5 bases, with 22 bases between the two germline ends. The CDR3 contains 15 residues.

The chain recombines TRBV11-3 with TRBJ2-2; perhaps TRBD1 as D (6 bases). V gave up 5 bases and J gave up 8 bases, with 21 bases separating them. Germline values: CDR1 SGHNT, CDR2 YENEEA. The CDR3 is 16 amino acids. DNA of the CDR3: TGTGCCAGCAGCACCAGCTCCACAGGGTTTTGGGGGGAGCTGTTTTTT. Its protein is CASSTSSTGFWGELFF.

The V and J genes are TRBV5-1 and TRBJ2-5; 8 positions agree with TRBD2. This CDR3 is built from 15 residues. Germline-derived CDR1 and CDR2 are SGHRS and YFSETQ. The V segment lost 2 bases and the J segment 1 base; nucleotides outside the gene matches: 4. The CDR3: CASSLYGRVQETQYF. The DNA for the CDR3 is TGCGCCAGCAGCTTATACGGGAGGGTCCAAGAGACCCAGTACTTC.